Presented here are 29 T cell receptor beta chains from one specimen sequenced in a study of T cell repertoires in cytomegalovirus infection (dated 2019 in TCRdb). Sequenced on an Illumina HiSeq 1500. In-frame beta chains were kept once TCRdb had trimmed the public reads at Q25 with fastp and called clones with MiXCR. Duplicate CDR3 protein sequences are folded into a single record with the most common DNA and genes. The sample yields about 490,000 distinct CDR3 sequences; more than 25% were counted once. About 13% of the sample is in the top ten clones. Sequenced material: PBMCs. These TCRs come from a human donor in good health (CMV status not recorded). Some clones in this sample may be carry-over from other donors' samples.

V and J are TRBV7-2 and TRBJ2-5; D may be TRBD1 (6 bases). The CDR3 loop spans 15 amino acids. CDR1 is SGHTA, CDR2 FQGNSA, per germline. Trimming pared 2 bases from V and 4 bases from J, leaving 14 bases between. The chain's CDR3 is CASSLIRGPPETQYF. The CDR3 DNA sequence: TGTGCCAGCAGCTTAATCAGGGGTCCACCAGAGACCCAGTACTTC.

The gene calls are TRBV3-1 and TRBJ1-2; unclear D gene. The CDR3 runs 14 residues. The V end was cut by 0 bases, the J end by 4 bases, with 9 bases between. Germline V gene lookup returns CDR1 LGHDT and CDR2 YNNKEL (reference sequence). This CDR3 reads CASSQDVAAYGYTF. CDR3 DNA sequence: TGTGCCAGCAGCCAAGATGTGGCAGCCTATGGCTACACCTTC.

V gene TRBV28 combines with J gene TRBJ2-7; D could derive from TRBD1 or TRBD2 (6 bases each). With 8 bases removed from V and 2 bases from J, the gap between germline ends came to 19 bases. Germline values: CDR1 MDHEN, CDR2 SYDVKM. The CDR3 has 15 residues. CDR3 loop: CASSNLQGGAYEQYF. The CDR3 bases are TGTGCCAGCTCGAACCTACAGGGAGGTGCCTACGAGCAGTACTTC.

This clonotype occurred a few times. This rearrangement joins TRBV7-2 to TRBJ2-7, with 8 bases identical to TRBD2. Germline CDR1 reads SGHTA; CDR2 reads FQGNSA. This CDR3 is 17 amino acids long. Trimming cost V 4 bases and J 2 bases; bases outside gene matches: 13. The CDR3 loop is CASSSHRGHGRAYEQYF. CDR3 nucleotide sequence: TGTGCCAGCAGCTCCCATCGGGGTCACGGGAGGGCCTACGAGCAGTACTTC.

This chain uses TRBV19 with TRBJ2-1; 8 bases agree with TRBD2. The V segment lost 5 bases and the J segment 9 bases; nucleotides outside the gene matches: 18. There are 17 residues in the CDR3. The germline V gene has CDR1 LNHDA and CDR2 SQIVND (reference sequence). CDR3 protein: CASSSKEGLDFRGEQFF. For the CDR3, the DNA is TGTGCCAGTAGTTCTAAGGAGGGACTAGATTTTCGCGGTGAGCAGTTCTTC.

This clonotype occurred many times. The chain is built from TRBV7-8 and TRBJ2-7; D perhaps matches TRBD1 (5 bases). Germline loops: CDR1 SGHVS, CDR2 FQNEAQ. Trimming removed 6 bases from V and 0 bases from J, with 18 bases in between. The CDR3 runs to 16 residues. For the CDR3, the DNA is TGTGCCAGCAGATATATGTCCAGGGTAAGCTCCTACGAGCAGTACGTC. It yields the protein CASRYMSRVSSYEQYV.

In this sample, this clonotype turned up a few times. In DNA form, the CDR3 reads TGTGCCAGCAGCAGGGTCACAGGAGGATTGACTGAAGCTTTCTTT. This translates into CASSRVTGGLTEAFF. The chain links TRBV5-4 to TRBJ1-1, with a tentative D call TRBD1 (5 bases). The CDR3 consists of 15 residues. V was trimmed by 4 bases and J by 5 bases, leaving 18 bases between them. Germline CDR1 and CDR2: SGHNT and YYREEE (reference sequence).

This clonotype was seen a handful of times. The gene calls are TRBV20-1 and TRBJ1-3; D perhaps matches TRBD1 (5 bases). The CDR3 has 15 residues. Germline V CDR1 and CDR2: DFQATT, SNEGSKA (reference sequence). V lost 1 base, J lost 7 bases, and 17 bases lay in between. CDR3 DNA sequence: TGCAGTGCTAGAGTACCAGGAAGGGGAGTCAACACCATATATTTT. Translation gives CSARVPGRGVNTIYF.

This chain connects TRBV19 to TRBJ1-1; D unresolved. The CDR3 extends over 11 amino acids. In germline, CDR1 is LNHDA, CDR2 SQIVND (reference sequence). Trimming took off 7 bases at V and 6 bases at J, with 9 bases between the two ends. The CDR3 reads CASKEGPEAFF. CDR3 DNA sequence: TGTGCCAGTAAGGAGGGCCCTGAAGCTTTCTTT.

CDR3 DNA: TGTGCCATCGGGCTAGCGGGAGGAGAAGAGACCCAGTACTTC. Translation: CAIGLAGGEETQYF. The V and J genes are TRBV10-3 and TRBJ2-5; 11 bases map to TRBD2. The V and J ends lost 8 bases and 3 bases, in that order; junction bases with no gene match: 5. The CDR3 consists of 14 residues. Per germline, CDR1 ENHRY and CDR2 SYGVKD.

This clonotype was seen a handful of times. The V call is TRBV12-3 or TRBV12-4, the J call TRBJ2-7, with 13 nucleotides matching TRBD2. Trimming removed 3 bases from V and 4 bases from J; junction bases left unmatched: 9. This CDR3 has 17 residues. The CDR3 DNA sequence: TGTGCCAGCAGTTTTCGACGGACTAGCGGGAGCGGGTACGAGCAGTACTTC. Encoded protein: CASSFRRTSGSGYEQYF.

About this clonotype: At one boundary the junction diverges from the germline segment, which might be a read error. The gene calls are TRBV11-3 and TRBJ2-1; a weak D match, TRBD2 (9 bases). The CDR3 is 12 residues long. Germline V gives CDR1 SGHNT, CDR2 YENEEA. Here the CDR3 DNA reads TGTGCCAGCAGCTCCAGGGGGCTAGCGGGGACATTC. This encodes CASSSRGLAGTF.

The chain carries TRBV20-1 and TRBJ2-1; 12 bases match TRBD2. Germline V lookup: CDR1 DFQATT, CDR2 SNEGSKA (reference sequence). V lost 7 bases to trimming and J lost 8 bases; unmatched junction nucleotides: 6. This CDR3 spans 13 amino acids. CDR3 DNA sequence: TGCAGTGTTCTAGCGGGAGGGACCCATGAGCAGTTCTTC. It is translated as CSVLAGGTHEQFF.

This clonotype was seen ten or more times. This sequence joins TRBV7-2 and TRBJ2-3, with 8 bases fitting TRBD2. CDR1 SGHTA and CDR2 FQGNSA come from the germline V gene. The CDR3 extends over 16 amino acids. Trimming removed 4 bases from V and 10 bases from J; junction bases left unmatched: 16. The CDR3 spells CASSSYFAGRVKAQYF. In DNA, the CDR3 is TGTGCCAGCAGCTCCTACTTCGCCGGGAGGGTTAAGGCGCAGTATTTT. Full variable domain (missing parts from reference TRBV7-2 and TRBJ2-3): GAGVSQSPSNKVTEKGKDVELRCDPISGHTALYWYRQSLGQGLEFLIYFQGNSAPDKSGLPSDRFSAERTGGSVSTLTIQRTQQEDSAVYLCASSSYFAGRVKAQYFGPGTRLTVL.

Regarding this clonotype: This may be a read error: a much more frequent sequence differs by one nucleotide. This likely comes from a read error, as the CDR3 has no conserved phenylalanine or tryptophan at its end. V is TRBV7-2 and J is TRBJ1-6, with D possibly being TRBD1 (5 bases). The germline gives CDR1 SGHTA, CDR2 FQGNSA. This CDR3 is built from 14 residues. V shed 3 bases and J shed 10 bases, with 13 bases lying between them. The CDR3 sequence is CASSLGGKVSPLHL. CDR3 bases: TGTGCCAGCAGCTTGGGGGGGAAGGTCTCACCCCTCCACTTG.

This clonotype came up a few times. V is TRBV27 and J is TRBJ2-5, with TRBD2 matching 12 bases. J was trimmed by 4 bases and V by 2 bases; bases with no gene match: 11. Germline CDR1 MNHEY, CDR2 SMNVEV (reference sequence). The CDR3 runs to 18 residues. CDR3 in amino acids: CASSLVTSGRTRSETQYF. CDR3 sequence (DNA): TGTGCCAGCAGTTTAGTTACTAGCGGGAGGACCCGTTCAGAGACCCAGTACTTC.

This clonotype turned up a few times. This sequence joins TRBV12-3 or TRBV12-4 and TRBJ2-7, with TRBD2 matching over 12 bases. V shed 4 bases, J shed 2 bases, and the junction held 12 bases outside the gene matches. This CDR3 comprises 18 residues. This CDR3 is CASSSGTSGPLSPYEQYV. CDR3 nucleotide sequence: TGTGCCAGCAGTTCCGGGACTAGCGGGCCGCTGAGCCCCTACGAGCAGTACGTC.

The gene calls are TRBV7-2 and TRBJ1-1, with TRBD1 as a possible D gene (5 bases). CDR3 length equals 14 residues. Between the trimmed V and J ends, which lost 1 base and 10 bases, there was a span of 16 bases. The germline V gene has CDR1 SGHTA and CDR2 FQGNSA. CDR3 region: CASSLGGTPRGAFF. DNA for the CDR3: TGTGCCAGCAGCTTAGGGGGGACGCCACGGGGAGCTTTCTTT.

This clonotype was counted many times. The V call is TRBV7-2, the J call TRBJ2-1; D ambiguous. V dropped 1 base and J dropped 10 bases, with 11 bases sitting between them. This CDR3 has 13 amino acids. Looked up from germline, CDR1 is SGHTA and CDR2 is FQGNSA. As DNA, the CDR3 is TGTGCCAGCAGCTTAGGAGAGACGAGGGAGCAGTTCTTC. This gives the protein CASSLGETREQFF.

The gene calls are TRBV28 and TRBJ1-5, with a weak D call TRBD1 (5 bases). V was pared by 6 bases and J by 0 bases, with 18 bases between. CDR3 length equals 17 residues. Per germline, CDR1 MDHEN and CDR2 SYDVKM. The CDR3: CASRWDGNFYSNQPQHF. Written as DNA, the CDR3 is TGTGCCAGCAGATGGGACGGCAACTTTTATAGCAATCAGCCCCAGCATTTT. The variable domain in full, with the rest retrieved from reference TRBV28 and TRBJ1-5, is DVKVTQSSRYLVKRTGEKVFLECVQDMDHENMFWYRQDPGLGLRLIYFSYDVKMKEKGDIPEGYSVSREKKERFSLILESASTNQTSMYLCASRWDGNFYSNQPQHFGDGTRLSIL.

The chain has TRBV5-4 and TRBJ2-7, with 14 bases fitting TRBD2. V dropped 2 bases and J dropped 3; count of bases not matched to a gene: 1. Germline-derived CDR1 and CDR2 are SGHNT and YYREEE (reference sequence). The CDR3 is 15 amino acids. Here the CDR3 DNA reads TGTGCCAGCAGCTTTGGGACTAGCGGGAGCTACGAGCAGTACTTC. Its protein product is CASSFGTSGSYEQYF.

This clonotype showed up just a few times. The chain joins TRBV2 to TRBJ1-1, with TRBD1 identical over 10 bases. Per germline, CDR1 SNHLY and CDR2 FYNNEI. V gave up 7 bases and J gave up 9 bases; unmatched junction bases: 11. The CDR3 has 14 residues. This CDR3 is CASTRDRGLEKAFF. The CDR3 DNA reads as TGTGCCAGCACCAGGGACAGGGGATTAGAGAAAGCTTTCTTT.

The CDR3 region has the DNA TGCAGCGGTACGGGACAGGGAGTTAACACCATATATTTT. Translation gives CSGTGQGVNTIYF. V usage is TRBV29-1 and J usage is TRBJ1-3; TRBD1 matches 9 bases. V lost 7 bases to trimming and J lost 7 bases; unmatched junction nucleotides: 8. Germline V gene data show CDR1 as SQVTM and CDR2 as ANQGSEA. The CDR3 consists of 13 residues.

In this sample, this clonotype turned up many times. The chain joins TRBV7-2 to TRBJ1-5; possible D gene TRBD1, 6 bases. CDR3 size: 13 residues. V was clipped by 5 bases and J by 9 bases, with 14 bases between them. Germline-derived CDR1 and CDR2 are SGHTA and FQGNSA. The CDR3: CASSPTGFGPQHF. The CDR3 coding sequence is TGTGCCAGCAGCCCTACAGGGTTCGGGCCCCAGCATTTT.

The chain joins TRBV20-1 to TRBJ1-2; 9 nucleotides agree with TRBD1. There are 15 residues in the CDR3. V gave up 1 base and J gave up 4 bases; unmatched junction bases: 7. Germline V gene lookup returns CDR1 DFQATT and CDR2 SNEGSKA (reference sequence). CDR3 nucleotides: TGCAGTGCTAGAGCCACAGGGGGCCCCGCCTATGGCTACACCTTC. This codes for CSARATGGPAYGYTF.

This clonotype has a handful of counts. The chain recombines TRBV20-1 with TRBJ2-2; no clear D gene. The V gene lost 6 bases and the J gene lost 2 bases, with 7 bases spanning the gap. The CDR3 is 12 residues long. CDR1 is DFQATT and CDR2 is SNEGSKA in the germline V gene (reference sequence). Here the CDR3 DNA reads TGCAGTGCGCCCGCTAACACCGGGGAGCTGTTTTTT. Its translation is CSAPANTGELFF.

As to this clonotype: Being one base from a much bigger clone, this may be a read error. The chain joins TRBV7-2 to TRBJ2-7; 8 bases are shared with TRBD2. Germline values: CDR1 SGHTA, CDR2 FQGNSA. The CDR3 loop spans 15 amino acids. V was clipped by 5 bases and J by 6 bases; unmatched bases: 12. CDR3 loop: CASSLKRETVCEQYF. For the CDR3, the DNA is TGTGCCAGCAGCCTCAAGCGGGAGACAGTTTGCGAGCAGTACTTC.

This sequence joins TRBV20-1 and TRBJ2-2; 15 nucleotides match TRBD2. With 5 bases clipped from V and 0 bases from J, the junction kept 7 bases outside the gene matches. The CDR3 runs to 18 residues. CDR1 and CDR2 (germline): DFQATT, SNEGSKA (reference sequence). CDR3 in DNA: TGCAGTGCTCGGATCGGACTAGCGGGAGGGTCGAACACCGGGGAGCTGTTTTTT. The encoded protein is CSARIGLAGGSNTGELFF.

This chain uses TRBV28 with TRBJ2-7; D might be TRBD1 (6 bases). Germline CDR1 and CDR2: MDHEN and SYDVKM. The ends were cut back, 6 bases at V and 7 bases at J, with 22 bases in the middle. CDR3 length: 15 residues. CDR3 DNA sequence: TGTGCCAGCAGCCTAGGATCAGGGGCTAGGGGGGAGCAGTACTTC. Its protein is CASSLGSGARGEQYF.